Shown below are 11 T cell receptor beta chains from a single sample sequenced in a study of cytomegalovirus exposure and HLA in healthy donors. The PCR was carried out with 60 Vbeta primers and 13 Jbeta primers. Profiled with immunoSEQ multiplex PCR; TCRdb holds only in-frame clones, not every one. The sample lists around 200,000 clones, around four fifths occurring once. The sequencing input was PBMCs. The receptors stem from a man between 45 and 60 years old in good health and CMV-seronegative.

The table lists this clone with a few counts. The rearrangement joins TRBV5-1 to TRBJ2-7; 12 bases fit TRBD1. This CDR3 has 16 residues. In germline, CDR1 is SGHRS, CDR2 YFSETQ. V was clipped by 3 bases and J by 6 bases; unmatched bases: 10. CDR3 nucleotides: TGCGCCAGCAGCTCCGGGACAGGGGGCAATTTACGCGAGCAGTACTTC. Its translation is CASSSGTGGNLREQYF.

The table lists this clone with a count of one. This chain links TRBV28 with TRBJ1-4, with 7 bases that match TRBD1. Unmatched junction bases numbered 9, after V lost 4 bases and J lost 10 bases. Germline V gene lookup returns CDR1 MDHEN and CDR2 SYDVKM. The CDR3 has 14 residues. CDR3 sequence reads: CASSWDRTWGKLFF. DNA for the CDR3: TGTGCCAGCAGTTGGGACAGAACTTGGGGAAAACTGTTTTTT.

This clone has a handful of counts. The chain combines TRBV4-3 with TRBJ1-1; no firm D call. Trimming cost V 0 bases and J 6 bases, with 17 bases left between them. The CDR3 spans 16 residues. Germline V gene data show CDR1 as LGHNA and CDR2 as YSLEER. CDR3: CASSQDLTGSWAEAFF. Written as DNA, the CDR3 is TGCGCCAGCAGCCAAGATTTAACGGGGAGCTGGGCTGAAGCTTTCTTT.

The genes are TRBV7-8 and TRBJ1-2, with D uncertain. This CDR3 comprises 17 residues. Per germline, CDR1 SGHVS and CDR2 FQNEAQ. The V gene lost 7 bases and the J gene lost 4 bases, with 25 bases spanning the gap. Here the CDR3 DNA reads TGTGCCAGCACCCCAATGTCGAACGGGGTCTTTAGCTATGGCTACACCTTC. Translation gives CASTPMSNGVFSYGYTF. Combining the CDR3 with reference TRBV7-8 and TRBJ1-2 gives the whole variable domain GAGVSQSPRYKVAKRGQDVALRCDPISGHVSLFWYQQALGQGPEFLTYFQNEAQLDKSGLPSDRFFAERPEGSVSTLKIQRTQQEDSAVYLCASTPMSNGVFSYGYTFGSGTRLTVV.

The CDR3: CASSFSAGGPNEKLFF. The CDR3 nucleotides are TGTGCCAGCAGCTTTTCAGCAGGGGGCCCTAATGAAAAACTGTTTTTT. The J gene is TRBJ1-4, the V gene TRBV5-6, with 8 bases that match TRBD1. The CDR3 is made up of 16 amino acids. CDR1 is SGHDT and CDR2 is YYEEEE in the germline V gene. With 2 bases clipped from V and 3 bases from J, the junction kept 6 bases outside the gene matches.

The chain has TRBV7-2 and TRBJ2-7, with 10 bases matching TRBD1. The ends lost 8 bases at V and 6 bases at J; junction bases unmatched: 4. There are 12 residues in the CDR3. The V gene's germline CDR1 is SGHTA and CDR2 FQGNSA. The CDR3: CASSWDRGEQYF. The DNA of the CDR3 is TGTGCCAGCTCCTGGGACAGGGGCGAGCAGTACTTC.

This sequence joins TRBV5-1 and TRBJ2-7; tentatively, D is TRBD1 (6 bases). Germline V CDR1 and CDR2: SGHRS, YFSETQ. The ends were cut back, 5 bases at V and 6 bases at J, with 15 bases in the middle. The CDR3 is made up of 13 amino acids. The CDR3 DNA follows: TGCGCCAGCAGTCTAGACAGGATAGGCGAGCAGTACTTC. This translates into CASSLDRIGEQYF.

The chain uses TRBV5-4 and TRBJ1-2; the match to TRBD1 covers 7 bases. The V and J ends lost 0 bases and 3 bases, in that order; junction bases with no gene match: 8. This CDR3 region has 16 residues. The germline V gene encodes CDR1 SGHNT and CDR2 YYREEE (reference sequence). In DNA form, the CDR3 reads TGTGCCAGCAGCTTGGGAGGGACAGAAGGATACTATGGCTACACCTTC. Translated: CASSLGGTEGYYGYTF.

The chain uses TRBV29-1 and TRBJ2-2; D gene uncertain. Looked up from germline, CDR1 is SQVTM and CDR2 is ANQGSEA. The V and J ends lost 3 bases and 1 base respectively, with 6 bases between them. The CDR3 contains 13 residues. The CDR3 here is CSVDRKNTGELFF. As DNA, the CDR3 is TGCAGCGTTGACAGGAAGAACACCGGGGAGCTGTTTTTT.

The chain uses TRBV6-5 and TRBJ1-1; 8 bases map to TRBD1. V was pared by 4 bases and J by 1 base, with 8 bases of the junction left unmatched. CDR1 and CDR2 (germline): MNHEY, SVGAGI. The CDR3 runs to 16 residues. CDR3 loop: CASSFFQGAGNTEAFF. Written as DNA, the CDR3 is TGTGCCAGCAGTTTTTTCCAGGGGGCCGGGAACACTGAAGCTTTCTTT.

The J gene is TRBJ2-1, the V gene TRBV6-5, with 7 bases matching TRBD1. This CDR3 is 12 amino acids long. V lost 8 bases, J lost 12 bases, and 10 bases stayed unmatched. In germline, CDR1 is MNHEY, CDR2 SVGAGI. The CDR3 nucleotides are TGTGCCAGCGGACAGGTCGGTCGGGGGCAGTTCTTC. Amino acid sequence: CASGQVGRGQFF.